Here is one TCR beta chain with its context. What it binds is unknown. PCR involved 60 Vbeta and 13 Jbeta primers. Generated by immunoSEQ multiplex PCR, the TCRdb table keeps only in-frame clones and is missing some. The sample yields about 240,000 clones, approximately 80% seen once. The junction had 17 bases not matched to a gene; V was cut back by 6 bases and J by 10 bases. This CDR3 has 15 amino acids. Germline CDR1 is SNHLY and CDR2 is FYNNEI. The sample is drawn from a study of cytomegalovirus exposure and HLA in healthy donors. Study as a whole: The Caucasian-associated ancestry cluster contained about four fifths of the 398 genotyped donors.

Study outcomes and limitations: In terms of immune exposure information, only CMV serostatus was available. Among TCR beta chains of equal frequency, HLA-associated ones were more clonally expanded in a later analysis. V- and J-gene trimming in TCR beta was tied to a missense DCLRE1C variant by an analysis performed later.

This chain joins TRBV2 and TRBJ1-1, with 7 positions matching TRBD1. Sequenced input: PBMCs. The TCR was taken from a woman in her sixties in good health and CMV-seropositive. This CDR3 is CASRLIGGTEVRAFF. The CDR3 DNA reads TGTGCCAGCAGATTAATAGGTGGGACAGAGGTTCGAGCTTTCTTT.